The rows below give T cell receptor beta chains drawn from one sample of a study of T-cell reconstitution after alpha-beta-depleted transplantation in children. TCRdb passed the PCR reads through MiXCR, listing each CDR3 protein once. The table has around 400,000 distinct CDR3 sequences, approximately 11% seen once. The sample in question was PBMCs from the stem cell graft donor, obtained from the stem cell graft. The origin of the receptors is a human donor who donated a stem cell graft to a child with acute myeloid leukemia. The CDR3 runs from the conserved cysteine through the conserved F or W. A D gene is named only where the DNA matches it firmly. Size tells how often a clone was seen (once, few, many) or the class of an expanded clone, and some rows leave it out.

j_call v_call clone_size d_call cdr3_nt cdr3_aa
TRBJ2-5 TRBV30 - - TGTGCCTGTTCGCAGGGACTGGTCGGGACCCCCCAGTACTTC CACSQGLVGTPQYF
TRBJ1-2 TRBV5-1 - - TGCGCCAGCAGTACAGGGAACAACTATGGCTACACCTTC CASSTGNNYGYTF
TRBJ2-5 TRBV18 - TRBD2 TGTGCCAGCTCACCACCGGGGCTAGCGGGAGTGGAGACCCAGTACTTC CASSPPGLAGVETQYF
TRBJ1-2 TRBV6-1 few TRBD1 TGTGCCAGCACCTTGGGACAGGGGGCCAGCTGGTATGGCTACACCTTC CASTLGQGASWYGYTF
TRBJ2-5 TRBV5-1 few TRBD2 TGCGCCAGCAGCTTGAAAGGACTAGCTTCGGTGCTGGAGACCCAGTACTTC CASSLKGLASVLETQYF
TRBJ2-7 TRBV20-1 - TRBD2 TGCAGTGCTAGAGATTGGGCTAGCGGGATAACTTACGAGCAGTACTTC CSARDWASGITYEQYF
TRBJ2-7 TRBV7-2 few TRBD2 TGTGCCAGCAGCTTAGACGGGAGGGCCTCCTACGAGCAGTACTTC CASSLDGRASYEQYF
TRBJ2-4 TRBV5-6 few TRBD1 TGTGCCAGCAGCTTACAGGGGGCTGCCAAAAACATTCAGTACTTC CASSLQGAAKNIQYF
TRBJ2-5 TRBV20-1 - - TGCAGTGCTCAGTTGGTTGGGGGTGAGACCCAGTACTTC CSAQLVGGETQYF
TRBJ2-1 TRBV20-1 - TRBD2 TGCAGTGCCCACCTCGCGGGACTAGCGGGATCCAATGAGCAGTTCTTC CSAHLAGLAGSNEQFF
TRBJ2-1 TRBV20-1 many TRBD2 TGCAGTGCTAAGGGACTAGCGGGGGTGAATGAGCAGTTCTTC CSAKGLAGVNEQFF
TRBJ2-5 TRBV12-3/TRBV12-4 few - TGTGCCAGCAGTCCCGGTTTCGAGACCCAGTACTTC CASSPGFETQYF
TRBJ1-5 TRBV7-8 - - TGTGCCAGCAGCGTCACAGGAGGGTATAGCAATCAGCCCCAGCATTTT CASSVTGGYSNQPQHF
TRBJ2-3 TRBV7-2 few TRBD2 TGTGCCAGCAGCTCCGCGACTAGCGGGAATCGAGATACGCAGTATTTT CASSSATSGNRDTQYF
TRBJ2-3 TRBV29-1 many - TGCAGCGTTGAACAGAGGGGTTCAGATACGCAGTATTTT CSVEQRGSDTQYF
TRBJ2-1 TRBV30 few - TGTGCCTGGACCGGAGCGCTCGACAATGAGCAGTTCTTC CAWTGALDNEQFF
TRBJ2-3 TRBV29-1 few TRBD2 TGCAGCGTTGATAAAGCGGGGGGGTGGGGCACAGATACGCAGTATTTT CSVDKAGGWGTDTQYF
TRBJ2-5 TRBV15 few - TGTGCCACCAGCAGAGACGGACAGACCCAGTACTTC CATSRDGQTQYF
TRBJ2-7 TRBV18 - - TGTGCCAGCTCACCAACCGTACAGCTTCGCAACGAGCAGTACTTC CASSPTVQLRNEQYF
TRBJ2-1 TRBV7-2 few - TGTGCCAGCAGCCGGTCCGGAGGGCCCAATGAGCAGTTCTTC CASSRSGGPNEQFF
TRBJ1-6 TRBV5-5 many TRBD1 TGTGCCAGCAGCTTGAACGGGGACAGCAATTCACCCCTCCACTTT CASSLNGDSNSPLHF
TRBJ1-2 TRBV7-2 - - TGTGCCAGCAGCTTAGCGGGTGGCAGGGGTAACTATGGCTACACCTTC CASSLAGGRGNYGYTF
TRBJ2-3 TRBV2 few TRBD2 TGTGCCAGCAGTGACAGGACTAGCGGTAGCACAGATACGCAGTATTTT CASSDRTSGSTDTQYF
TRBJ2-2 TRBV12-3/TRBV12-4 few TRBD1 TGTGCCAGCAGGCCGGGACAGGTTCGCACCGGGGAGCTGTTTTTT CASRPGQVRTGELFF
TRBJ2-1 TRBV7-2 - TRBD2 TGTGCCAGCAGCTTAGCGCCGACGGGAGGGCCTCAGAATGAGCAGTTCTTC CASSLAPTGGPQNEQFF
TRBJ1-2 TRBV6-5 few TRBD1 TGTGCCAGCAGTTACCTCAGGGGGCCGTCTAACTATGGCTACACCTTC CASSYLRGPSNYGYTF
TRBJ1-5 TRBV12-3/TRBV12-4 many TRBD1 TGTGCCAGCAGTTTAGATTACAGGGGCCAGCCCCAGCATTTT CASSLDYRGQPQHF
TRBJ1-1 TRBV29-1 few - TGCGTGACGTTGGACACTGAAGCTTTCTTT CVTLDTEAFF
TRBJ1-1 TRBV2 - TRBD1 TGTGCCAGCAGTTTTGCCGGGACAGGGGTGACTGAAGCTTTCTTT CASSFAGTGVTEAFF
TRBJ2-7 TRBV20-1 many TRBD2 TGCAGTGCCCATGCCCTAAAGACTAGCTGGGACGAGCAGTACTTC CSAHALKTSWDEQYF
TRBJ2-5 TRBV7-9 few TRBD2 TGTGCCAGCTCCATGACTAGCGGGCCCCAAGAGACCCAGTACTTC CASSMTSGPQETQYF
TRBJ2-1 TRBV5-1 - - TGCGCCAGCAGCCGGGACAAAAACAATGAGCAGTTCTTC CASSRDKNNEQFF
TRBJ2-5 TRBV7-9 - - TGTGCCAGCAGCTCATTCAGTGGGGGTCAGACCCAGTACTTC CASSSFSGGQTQYF
TRBJ2-3 TRBV7-2 many TRBD2 TGTGCCAGCAGCTTAAGAATGGCGGGAGCAGATACGCAGTATTTT CASSLRMAGADTQYF
TRBJ1-4 TRBV7-6 many - TGTGCCAGCAGCTTAGAATCCATATCTGAAAAACTGTTTTTT CASSLESISEKLFF
TRBJ2-6 TRBV19 - - TGTGCCAGTACCCGATCTTTCTCTGGGGCCAACGTCCTGACTTTC CASTRSFSGANVLTF
TRBJ1-4 TRBV5-1 - - TGCGCCAAAGACAGGTTCCCTAATGAAAAACTGTTTTTT CAKDRFPNEKLFF
TRBJ2-3 TRBV4-3 few TRBD2 TGCGCCAGCAGTCCGCGTCGTGCGGGAGGTACAGATACGCAGTATTTT CASSPRRAGGTDTQYF
TRBJ2-1 TRBV20-1 few TRBD2 TGCAGTGCCCCGAGGGGCGGGAGGAACAATGAGCAGTTCTTC CSAPRGGRNNEQFF
TRBJ1-5 TRBV29-1 many - TGCAGCGTTGGGGATACTAATCAGCCCCAGCATTTT CSVGDTNQPQHF
TRBJ2-3 TRBV20-1 few TRBD1 TGCAGTGCTAGGTGGACAGGGGGCTACACAGATACGCAGTATTTT CSARWTGGYTDTQYF
TRBJ2-1 TRBV20-1 few - TGCAGTGCTAGGGAATATTACAATGAGCAGTTCTTC CSAREYYNEQFF
TRBJ2-1 TRBV27 few - TGTGCCAGCACCCTATCCCTTGGGGAGGAAGGGAATGAGCAGTTCTTC CASTLSLGEEGNEQFF
TRBJ2-3 TRBV6-2/TRBV6-3 many TRBD2 TGTGCCAGCAGCCCGGGACTAGCGGGTCCGGATACGCAGTATTTT CASSPGLAGPDTQYF
TRBJ2-1 TRBV7-9 - - TGTGCCAGCAGCGAAGTCTCGTCTAGCTACTACAATGAGCAGTTCTTC CASSEVSSSYYNEQFF